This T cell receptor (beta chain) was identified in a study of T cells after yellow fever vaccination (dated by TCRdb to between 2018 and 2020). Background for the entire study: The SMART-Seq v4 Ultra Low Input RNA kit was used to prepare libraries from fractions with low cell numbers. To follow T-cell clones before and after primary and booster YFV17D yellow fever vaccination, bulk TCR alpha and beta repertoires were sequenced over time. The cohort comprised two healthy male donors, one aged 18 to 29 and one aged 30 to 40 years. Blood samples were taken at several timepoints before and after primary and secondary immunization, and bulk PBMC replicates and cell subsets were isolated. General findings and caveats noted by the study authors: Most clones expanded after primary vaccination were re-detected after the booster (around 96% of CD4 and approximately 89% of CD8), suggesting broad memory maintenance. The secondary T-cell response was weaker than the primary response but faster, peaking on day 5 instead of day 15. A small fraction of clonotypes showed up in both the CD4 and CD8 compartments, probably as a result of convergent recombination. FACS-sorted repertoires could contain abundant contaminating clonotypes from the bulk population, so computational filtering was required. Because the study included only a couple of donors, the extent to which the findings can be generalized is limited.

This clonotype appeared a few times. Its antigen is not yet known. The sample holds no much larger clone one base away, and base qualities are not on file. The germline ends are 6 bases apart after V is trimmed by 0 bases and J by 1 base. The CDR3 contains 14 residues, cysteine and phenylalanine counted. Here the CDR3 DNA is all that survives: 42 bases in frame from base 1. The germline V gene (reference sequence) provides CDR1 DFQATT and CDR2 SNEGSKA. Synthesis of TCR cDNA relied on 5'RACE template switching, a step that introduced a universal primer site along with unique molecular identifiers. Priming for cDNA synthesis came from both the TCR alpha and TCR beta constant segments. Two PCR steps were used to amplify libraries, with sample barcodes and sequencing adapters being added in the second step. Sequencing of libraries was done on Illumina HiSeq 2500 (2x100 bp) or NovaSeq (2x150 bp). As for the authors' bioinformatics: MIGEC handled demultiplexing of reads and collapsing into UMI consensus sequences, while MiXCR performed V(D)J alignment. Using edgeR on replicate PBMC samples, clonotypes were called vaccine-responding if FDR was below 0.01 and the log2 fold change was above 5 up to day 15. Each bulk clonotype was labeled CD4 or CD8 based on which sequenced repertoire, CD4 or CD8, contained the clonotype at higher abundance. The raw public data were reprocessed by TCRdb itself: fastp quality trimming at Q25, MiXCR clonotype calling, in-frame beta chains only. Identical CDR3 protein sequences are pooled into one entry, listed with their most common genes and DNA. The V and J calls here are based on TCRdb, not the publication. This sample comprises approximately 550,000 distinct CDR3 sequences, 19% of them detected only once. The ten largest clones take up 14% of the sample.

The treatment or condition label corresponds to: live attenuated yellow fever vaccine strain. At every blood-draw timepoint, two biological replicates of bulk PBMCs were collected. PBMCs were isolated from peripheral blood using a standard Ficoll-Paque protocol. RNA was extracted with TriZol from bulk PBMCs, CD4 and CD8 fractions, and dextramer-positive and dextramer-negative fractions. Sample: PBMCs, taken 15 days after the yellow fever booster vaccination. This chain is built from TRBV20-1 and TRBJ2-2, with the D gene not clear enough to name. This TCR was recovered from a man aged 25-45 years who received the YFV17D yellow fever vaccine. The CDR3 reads CSARDVLNTGELFF. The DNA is TGCAGTGCTAGAGATGTCTTGAACACCGGGGAGCTGTTTTTT.